What follows describes a single TCR beta chain. As yet, its antigen is unknown. The germline CDR1 and CDR2 sequences are MNHEY and SMNVEV (reference sequence). With V trimmed by 2 bases and J by 5 bases, 7 bases remained unmatched. CDR3 length: 15 residues. This record belongs to a study of cytomegalovirus exposure and HLA in healthy donors. Findings and caveats of the study: Among TCR sequences, most were rare, though some public TCRs appeared in many donors. Owing to their indistinguishability, certain V segments, notably TRBV6-2 and TRBV6-3, were excluded.

The PCR ran on 60 Vbeta and 13 Jbeta primers. Libraries were prepared by immunoSEQ multiplex PCR; TCRdb keeps only in-frame clonotypes and omits some of them. Among around 160,000 clones listed, about 78% were seen once. The V gene is TRBV27, the J gene TRBJ2-7; 9 bases map to TRBD2. Sequencing used PBMCs. The clonotype originates from a male donor in good health and CMV-seronegative. The CDR3 region has the DNA TGTGCCAGCAGTTTACTGGGCGGGAGGGCCAACGAGCAGTACTTC. It encodes CASSLLGGRANEQYF.